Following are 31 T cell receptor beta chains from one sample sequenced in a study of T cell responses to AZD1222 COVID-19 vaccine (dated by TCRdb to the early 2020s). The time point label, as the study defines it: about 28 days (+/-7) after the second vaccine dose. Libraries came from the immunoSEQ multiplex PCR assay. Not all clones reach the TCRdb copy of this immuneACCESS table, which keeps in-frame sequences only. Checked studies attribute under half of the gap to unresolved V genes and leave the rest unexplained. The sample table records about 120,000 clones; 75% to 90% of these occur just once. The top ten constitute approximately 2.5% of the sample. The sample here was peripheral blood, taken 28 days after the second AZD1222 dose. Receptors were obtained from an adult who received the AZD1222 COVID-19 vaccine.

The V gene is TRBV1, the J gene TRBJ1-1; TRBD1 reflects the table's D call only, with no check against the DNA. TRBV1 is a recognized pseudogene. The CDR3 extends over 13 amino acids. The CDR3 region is CTSSQHSGTEAFF. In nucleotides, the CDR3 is TGCACCAGCAGCCAGCACAGTGGGACTGAAGCTTTCTTT.

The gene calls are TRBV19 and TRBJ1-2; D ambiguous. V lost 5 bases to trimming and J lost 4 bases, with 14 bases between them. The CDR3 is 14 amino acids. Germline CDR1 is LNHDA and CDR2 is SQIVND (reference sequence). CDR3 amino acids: CASSAQTVPYGYTF. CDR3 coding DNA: TGTGCCAGTAGTGCCCAAACAGTACCCTATGGCTACACCTTC.

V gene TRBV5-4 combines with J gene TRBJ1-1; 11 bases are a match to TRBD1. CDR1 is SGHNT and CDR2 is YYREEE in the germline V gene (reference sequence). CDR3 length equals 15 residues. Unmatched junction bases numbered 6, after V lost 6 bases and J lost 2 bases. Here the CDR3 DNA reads TGTGCCAGCACCCGGACAGGGGGCGGTAACACTGAAGCTTTCTTT. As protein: CASTRTGGGNTEAFF. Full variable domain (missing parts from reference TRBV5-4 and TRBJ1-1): ETGVTQSPTHLIKTRGQQVTLRCSSQSGHNTVSWYQQALGQGPQFIFQYYREEENGRGNFPPRFSGLQFPNYSSELNVNALELDDSALYLCASTRTGGGNTEAFFGQGTRLTVV.

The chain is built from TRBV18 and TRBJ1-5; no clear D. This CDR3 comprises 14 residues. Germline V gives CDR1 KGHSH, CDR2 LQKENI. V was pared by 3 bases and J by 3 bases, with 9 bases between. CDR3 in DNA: TGTGCCAGCTCACCCGGACGGAACAATCAGCCCCAGCATTTT. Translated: CASSPGRNNQPQHF.

The CDR3 DNA reads TGCGCCAGCAGCTTCGCTAGCGGGGAGTTTGCTCCGCAGTTCTTC. Its translation is CASSFASGEFAPQFF. The chain has TRBV5-1 and TRBJ2-1; TRBD2 matches 9 bases. The V gene end was trimmed by 2 bases and the J gene end by 12 bases; junction bases not matched to a gene: 12. Germline CDR1 reads SGHRS; CDR2 reads YFSETQ. The CDR3 covers 15 residues.

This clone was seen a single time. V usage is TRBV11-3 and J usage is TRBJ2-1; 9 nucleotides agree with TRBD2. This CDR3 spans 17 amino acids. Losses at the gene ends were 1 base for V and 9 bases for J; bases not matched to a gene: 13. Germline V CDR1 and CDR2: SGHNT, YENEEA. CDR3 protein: CASSLALAGGVTAEQFF. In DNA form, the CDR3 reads TGTGCCAGCAGCTTAGCCCTGGCGGGGGGGGTAACGGCTGAGCAGTTCTTC.

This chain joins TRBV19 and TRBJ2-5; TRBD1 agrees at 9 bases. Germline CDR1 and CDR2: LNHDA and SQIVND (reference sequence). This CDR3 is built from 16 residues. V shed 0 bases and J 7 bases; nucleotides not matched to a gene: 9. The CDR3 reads CASSIDPGQGGGTQYF. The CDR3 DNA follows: TGTGCCAGTAGTATAGACCCGGGACAGGGAGGAGGGACCCAGTACTTC.

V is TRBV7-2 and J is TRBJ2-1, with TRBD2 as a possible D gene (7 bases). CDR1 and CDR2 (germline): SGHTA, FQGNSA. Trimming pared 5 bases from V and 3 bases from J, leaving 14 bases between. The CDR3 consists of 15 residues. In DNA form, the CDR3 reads TGTGCCAGCAGCCCGGGGGGCGGCAGCTACAATGAGCAGTTCTTC. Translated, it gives CASSPGGGSYNEQFF.

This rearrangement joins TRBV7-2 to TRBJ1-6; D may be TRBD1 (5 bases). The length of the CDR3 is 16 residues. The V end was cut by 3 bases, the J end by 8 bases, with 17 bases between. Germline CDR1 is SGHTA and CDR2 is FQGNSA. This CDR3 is CASSFTGGGDYSPLHF. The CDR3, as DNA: TGTGCCAGCAGCTTTACTGGGGGAGGGGATTATTCACCCCTCCACTTT.

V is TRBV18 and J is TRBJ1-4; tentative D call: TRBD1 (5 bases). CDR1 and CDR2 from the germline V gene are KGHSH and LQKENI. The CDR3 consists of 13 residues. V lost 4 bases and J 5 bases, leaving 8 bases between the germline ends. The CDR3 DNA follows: TGTGCCAGCTCACTGCGGGACAATGAAAAACTGTTTTTT. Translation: CASSLRDNEKLFF.

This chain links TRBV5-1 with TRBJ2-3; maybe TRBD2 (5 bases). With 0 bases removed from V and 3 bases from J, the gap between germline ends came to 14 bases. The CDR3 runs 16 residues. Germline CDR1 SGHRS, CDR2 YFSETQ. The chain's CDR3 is CASSLGPGLGTDTQYF. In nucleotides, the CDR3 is TGCGCCAGCAGCTTGGGCCCGGGGTTGGGGACAGATACGCAGTATTTT.

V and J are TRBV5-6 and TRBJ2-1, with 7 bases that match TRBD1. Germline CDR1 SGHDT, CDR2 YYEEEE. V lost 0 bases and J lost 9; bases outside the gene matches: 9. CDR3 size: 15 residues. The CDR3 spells CASSLGPDRDGEQFF. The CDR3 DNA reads TGTGCCAGCAGCTTGGGGCCCGACAGGGATGGTGAGCAGTTCTTC.

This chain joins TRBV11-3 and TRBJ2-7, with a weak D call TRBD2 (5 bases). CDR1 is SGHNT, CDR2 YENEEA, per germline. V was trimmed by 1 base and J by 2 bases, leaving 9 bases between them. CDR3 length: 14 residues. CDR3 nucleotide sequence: TGTGCCAGCAGCTTAGGGCCGGGGACCTACGAGCAGTACTTC. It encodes CASSLGPGTYEQYF.

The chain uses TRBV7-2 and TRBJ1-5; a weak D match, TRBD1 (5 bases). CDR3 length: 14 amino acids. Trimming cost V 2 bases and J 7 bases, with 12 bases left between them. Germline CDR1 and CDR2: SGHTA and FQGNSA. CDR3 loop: CASSLQGLNQPQHF. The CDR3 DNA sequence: TGTGCCAGCAGCTTACAGGGTTTAAACCAGCCCCAGCATTTT.

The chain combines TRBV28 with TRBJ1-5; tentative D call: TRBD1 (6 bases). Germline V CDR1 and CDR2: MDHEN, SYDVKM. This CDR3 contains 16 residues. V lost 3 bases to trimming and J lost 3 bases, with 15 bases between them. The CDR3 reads CASSFPPTGLNQPQHF. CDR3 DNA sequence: TGTGCCAGCAGTTTCCCCCCAACAGGGCTCAATCAGCCCCAGCATTTT.

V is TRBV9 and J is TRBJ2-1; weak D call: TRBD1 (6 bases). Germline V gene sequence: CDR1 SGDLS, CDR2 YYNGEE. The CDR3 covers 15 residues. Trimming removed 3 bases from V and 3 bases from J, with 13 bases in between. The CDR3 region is CASSEPGTSYNEQFF. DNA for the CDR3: TGTGCCAGCAGCGAACCCGGGACAAGCTACAATGAGCAGTTCTTC.

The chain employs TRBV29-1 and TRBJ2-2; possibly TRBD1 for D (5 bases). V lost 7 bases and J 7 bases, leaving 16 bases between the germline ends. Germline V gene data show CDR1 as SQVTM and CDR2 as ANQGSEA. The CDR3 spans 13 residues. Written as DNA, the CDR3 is TGCAGCGCAAGGACACCGACGGGCGGGGAGCTGTTTTTT. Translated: CSARTPTGGELFF.

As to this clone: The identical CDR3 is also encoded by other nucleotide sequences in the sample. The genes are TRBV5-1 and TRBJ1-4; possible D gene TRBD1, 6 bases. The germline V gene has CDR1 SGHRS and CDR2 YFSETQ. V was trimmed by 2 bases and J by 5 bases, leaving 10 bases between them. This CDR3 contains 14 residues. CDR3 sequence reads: CASSLGGRNEKLFF. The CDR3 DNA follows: TGCGCCAGCAGCTTAGGGGGACGGAATGAAAAACTGTTTTTT.

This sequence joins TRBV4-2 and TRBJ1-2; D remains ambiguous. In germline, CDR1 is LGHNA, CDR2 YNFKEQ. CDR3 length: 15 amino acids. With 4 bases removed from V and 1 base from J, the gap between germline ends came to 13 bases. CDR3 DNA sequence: TGTGCCAGCAGCCGTGACACCGCGAATAACTATGGCTACACCTTC. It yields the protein CASSRDTANNYGYTF.

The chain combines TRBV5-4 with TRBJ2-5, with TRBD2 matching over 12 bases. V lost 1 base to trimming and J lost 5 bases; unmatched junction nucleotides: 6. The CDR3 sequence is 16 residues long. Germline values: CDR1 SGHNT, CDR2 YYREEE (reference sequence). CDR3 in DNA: TGTGCCAGCAGCTTGTCTAGCGGGGGGGCCTGGGAGACCCAGTACTTC. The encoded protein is CASSLSSGGAWETQYF.

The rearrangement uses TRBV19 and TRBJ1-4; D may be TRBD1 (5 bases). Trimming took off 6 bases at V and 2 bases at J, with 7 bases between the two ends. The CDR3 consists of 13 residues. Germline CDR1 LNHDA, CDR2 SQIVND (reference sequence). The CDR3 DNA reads TGTGCCAGTAGCAGGGCGACTAATGAAAAACTGTTTTTT. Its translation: CASSRATNEKLFF.

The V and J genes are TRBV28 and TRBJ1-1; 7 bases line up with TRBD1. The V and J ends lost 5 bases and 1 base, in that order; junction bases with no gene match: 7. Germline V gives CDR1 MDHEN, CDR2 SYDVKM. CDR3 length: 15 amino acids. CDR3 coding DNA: TGTGCCAGCAGTACTGACAGGGTCCGGAACACTGAAGCTTTCTTT. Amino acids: CASSTDRVRNTEAFF.

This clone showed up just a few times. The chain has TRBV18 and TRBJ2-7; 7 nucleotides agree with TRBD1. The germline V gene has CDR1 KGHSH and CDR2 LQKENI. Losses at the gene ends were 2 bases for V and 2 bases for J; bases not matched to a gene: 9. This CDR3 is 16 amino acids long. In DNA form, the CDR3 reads TGTGCCAGCTCACCAATAAGACAGGGTAACCCCTACGAGCAGTACTTC. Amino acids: CASSPIRQGNPYEQYF.

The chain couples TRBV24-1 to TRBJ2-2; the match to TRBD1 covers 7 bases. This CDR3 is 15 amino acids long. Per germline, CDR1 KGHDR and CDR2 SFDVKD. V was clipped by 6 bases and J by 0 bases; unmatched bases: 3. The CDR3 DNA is TGTGCCACCAGTAAAGGGGGCGCGAACACCGGGGAGCTGTTTTTT. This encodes CATSKGGANTGELFF.

CDR3 region: CASSVAGSSGNTIYF. CDR3 coding DNA: TGTGCCAGCAGCGTAGCAGGGTCCTCTGGAAACACCATATATTTT. The gene calls are TRBV9 and TRBJ1-3, with D maybe TRBD1 (5 bases). V was trimmed by 0 bases and J by 0 bases, leaving 7 bases between them. CDR1 is SGDLS, CDR2 YYNGEE, per germline. The CDR3 loop spans 15 amino acids. The full variable domain, rest sourced from reference TRBV9 and TRBJ1-3, is DSGVTQTPKHLITATGQRVTLRCSPRSGDLSVYWYQQSLDQGLQFLIQYYNGEERAKGNILERFSAQQFPDLHSELNLSSLELGDSALYFCASSVAGSSGNTIYFGEGSWLTVV.

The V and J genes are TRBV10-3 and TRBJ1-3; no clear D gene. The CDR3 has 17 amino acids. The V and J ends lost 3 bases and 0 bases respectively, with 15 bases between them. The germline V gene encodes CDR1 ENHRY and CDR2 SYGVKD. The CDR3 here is CAISDRAIPSSGNTIYF. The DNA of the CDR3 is TGTGCCATCAGTGACCGCGCCATACCCAGCTCTGGAAACACCATATATTTT.

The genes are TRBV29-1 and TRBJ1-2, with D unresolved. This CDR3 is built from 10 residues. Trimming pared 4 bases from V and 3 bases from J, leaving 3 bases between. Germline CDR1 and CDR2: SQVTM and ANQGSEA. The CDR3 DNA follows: TGCAGCGTTGGACACTATGGCTACACCTTC. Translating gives CSVGHYGYTF.

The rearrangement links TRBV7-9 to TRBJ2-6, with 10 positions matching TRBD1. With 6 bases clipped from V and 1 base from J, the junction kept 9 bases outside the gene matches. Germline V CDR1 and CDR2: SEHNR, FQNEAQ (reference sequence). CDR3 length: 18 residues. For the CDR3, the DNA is TGTGCCAGCAGGCCCCGGGACAGGGGACAATCTGGGGCCAACGTCCTGACTTTC. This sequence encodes CASRPRDRGQSGANVLTF. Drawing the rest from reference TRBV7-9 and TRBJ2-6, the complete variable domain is DTGVSQNPRHKITKRGQNVTFRCDPISEHNRLYWYRQTLGQGPEFLTYFQNEAQLEKSRLLSDRFSAERPKGSFSTLEIQRTEQGDSAMYLCASRPRDRGQSGANVLTFGAGSRLTVL.

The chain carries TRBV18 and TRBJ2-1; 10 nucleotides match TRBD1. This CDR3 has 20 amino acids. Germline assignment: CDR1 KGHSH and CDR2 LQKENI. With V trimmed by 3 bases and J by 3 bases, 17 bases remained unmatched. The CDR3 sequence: CASSPPTGGFWEDLYNEQFF. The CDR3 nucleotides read TGTGCCAGCTCACCTCCGACAGGGGGCTTTTGGGAGGATCTCTACAATGAGCAGTTCTTC.

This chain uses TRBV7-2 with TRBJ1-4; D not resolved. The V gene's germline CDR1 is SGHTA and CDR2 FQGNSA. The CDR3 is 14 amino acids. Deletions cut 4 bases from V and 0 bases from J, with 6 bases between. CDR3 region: CASSSASTNEKLFF. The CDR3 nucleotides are TGTGCCAGCAGCTCCGCCTCAACTAATGAAAAACTGTTTTTT.

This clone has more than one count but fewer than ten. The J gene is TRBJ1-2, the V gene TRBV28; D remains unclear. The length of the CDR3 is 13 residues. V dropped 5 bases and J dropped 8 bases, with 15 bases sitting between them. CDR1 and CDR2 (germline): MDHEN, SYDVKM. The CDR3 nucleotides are TGTGCCAGCAGTCCCTACACCGGGTGGGGCTACACCTTC. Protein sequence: CASSPYTGWGYTF.